The rows below give T cell receptor beta chains drawn from one sample of a study of cytotoxic CD8 clonotypes in ibrutinib-treated CLL. Measured with immunoSEQ multiplex PCR; TCRdb has only the in-frame clones, and not every one. The data contain hundreds of thousands of clones, roughly 71% of them singletons. Material: PBMCs, obtained after 36 months of ibrutinib treatment. These receptors originate from a human donor with chronic lymphocytic leukemia. CDR3s include the opening cysteine and the closing phenylalanine or tryptophan. A row's size may be missing; if present it is once, few, many or a size class.

abundance | j_gene | v_gene | CDR3aa
- | TRBJ2-7 | TRBV29-1 | CSVEVRGRVYEQYF
- | TRBJ1-1 | TRBV27 | CASSLRIMNTEAFF
- | TRBJ2-5 | TRBV7-2 | CASSLGFPGKNQETQYF
- | TRBJ2-2 | TRBV27 | CASSSPRPGGLAGPSTGELFF
- | TRBJ1-2 | TRBV19 | CASSLKSGQGVHGYTF
- | TRBJ1-1 | TRBV18 | CASSPPGQGDTEAFF
- | TRBJ2-2 | TRBV28 | CASVFRDTGELFF
- | TRBJ1-1 | TRBV7-6 | CASSPRRWQGAAGAEAFF
- | TRBJ2-7 | TRBV15 | CATSRDTASSYEQYF
once | TRBJ2-2 | TRBV11-2 | CASSSSGIGELFF
- | TRBJ1-3 | TRBV15 | CATSSRGPHLDTIYF
few | TRBJ1-6 | TRBV7-3 | CASSLMRGPNSPLHF
- | TRBJ1-2 | TRBV4-2 | CASSQGFGIYGYTF
- | TRBJ2-1 | TRBV15 | CATSRDFYNEQFF
few | TRBJ2-7 | TRBV18 | CASSLSGGSYEQYF
- | TRBJ1-2 | TRBV13 | CASSLGGQVRGYTF
- | TRBJ2-1 | TRBV19 | CASSWAGGNEQFF
- | TRBJ2-5 | TRBV5-6 | CASSLFPLAGGPQETQYF
few | TRBJ1-4 | TRBV18 | CASSPETLNEKLFF
- | TRBJ2-7 | TRBV18 | CASSRSDSSYEQYF
- | TRBJ2-7 | TRBV29-1 | CSVDIVGSRYEQYF
few | TRBJ1-5 | TRBV19 | CASSIIRVGQPQHF
- | TRBJ1-1 | TRBV11-2 | CASSLAGQYEAFF